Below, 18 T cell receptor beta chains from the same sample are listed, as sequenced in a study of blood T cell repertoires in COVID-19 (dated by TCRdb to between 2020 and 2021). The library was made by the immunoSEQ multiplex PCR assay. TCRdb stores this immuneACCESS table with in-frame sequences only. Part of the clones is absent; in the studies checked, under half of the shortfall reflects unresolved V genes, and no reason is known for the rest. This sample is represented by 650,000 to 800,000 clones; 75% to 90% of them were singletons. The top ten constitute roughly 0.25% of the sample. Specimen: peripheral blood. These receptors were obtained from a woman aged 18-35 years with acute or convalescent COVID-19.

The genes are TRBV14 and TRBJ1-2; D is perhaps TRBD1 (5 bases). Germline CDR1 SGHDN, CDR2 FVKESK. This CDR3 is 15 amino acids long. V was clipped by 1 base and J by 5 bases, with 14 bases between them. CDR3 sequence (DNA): TGTGCCAGCAGCCAAGGTTGGGGCCCCCGGTATGGCTACACCTTC. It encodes CASSQGWGPRYGYTF.

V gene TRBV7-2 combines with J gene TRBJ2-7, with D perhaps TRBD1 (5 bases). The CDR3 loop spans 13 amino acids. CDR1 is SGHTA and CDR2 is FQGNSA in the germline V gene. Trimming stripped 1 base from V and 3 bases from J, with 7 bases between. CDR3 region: CASSLETVYEQYF. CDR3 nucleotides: TGTGCCAGCAGCTTAGAGACAGTCTACGAGCAGTACTTC.

The DNA for the CDR3 is TGTGCCACGACGGTGGCGGCGAACACCGGGGAGCTGTTTTTT. This encodes CATTVAANTGELFF. The rearrangement joins TRBV10-3 to TRBJ2-2, with D unresolved. Trimming removed 10 bases from V and 0 bases from J, with 12 bases in between. Germline CDR1 ENHRY, CDR2 SYGVKD. This CDR3 spans 14 amino acids.

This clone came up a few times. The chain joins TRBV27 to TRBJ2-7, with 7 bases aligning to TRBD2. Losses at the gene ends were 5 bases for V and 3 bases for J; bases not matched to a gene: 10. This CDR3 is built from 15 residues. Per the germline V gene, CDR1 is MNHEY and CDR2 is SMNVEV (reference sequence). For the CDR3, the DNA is TGTGCCAGCAGTGGGGGGGTACGCCCGATCTACGAGCAGTACTTC. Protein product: CASSGGVRPIYEQYF.

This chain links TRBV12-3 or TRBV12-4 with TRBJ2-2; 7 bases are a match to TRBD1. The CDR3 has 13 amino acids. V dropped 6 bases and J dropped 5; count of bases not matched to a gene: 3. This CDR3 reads CASRNRGTGELFF. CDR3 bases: TGTGCCAGCAGGAACAGGGGAACCGGGGAGCTGTTTTTT.

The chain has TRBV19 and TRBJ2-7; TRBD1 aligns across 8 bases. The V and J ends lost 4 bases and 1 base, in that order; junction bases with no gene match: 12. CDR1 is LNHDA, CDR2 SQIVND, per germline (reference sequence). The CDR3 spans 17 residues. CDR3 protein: CASSNHPGQGRSYEQYF. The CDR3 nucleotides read TGTGCCAGTAGTAACCACCCCGGACAGGGCCGATCCTACGAGCAGTACTTC.

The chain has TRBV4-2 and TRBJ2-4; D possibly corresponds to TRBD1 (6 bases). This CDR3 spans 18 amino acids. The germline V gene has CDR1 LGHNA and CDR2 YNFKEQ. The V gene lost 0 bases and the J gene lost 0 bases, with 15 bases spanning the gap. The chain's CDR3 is CASSQDDDRSLAKNIQYF. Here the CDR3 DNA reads TGTGCCAGCAGCCAAGATGACGACAGGTCCCTAGCCAAAAACATTCAGTACTTC.

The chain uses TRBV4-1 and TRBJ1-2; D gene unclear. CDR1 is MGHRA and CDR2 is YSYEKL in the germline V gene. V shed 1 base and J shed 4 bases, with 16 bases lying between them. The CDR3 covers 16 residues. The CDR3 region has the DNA TGCGCCAGCAGCCAAGCCCCGGCAATAAGGAGCTATGGCTACACCTTC. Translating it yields CASSQAPAIRSYGYTF.

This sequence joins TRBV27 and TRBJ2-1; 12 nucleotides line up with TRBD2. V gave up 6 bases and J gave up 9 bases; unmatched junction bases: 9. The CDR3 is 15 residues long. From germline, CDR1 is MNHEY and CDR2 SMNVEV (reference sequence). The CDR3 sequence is CASSFLAGGPVEQFF. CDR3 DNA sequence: TGTGCCAGCAGCTTTCTAGCGGGGGGGCCCGTTGAGCAGTTCTTC.

CDR3 residues: CASSPESRDTSEQYF. For the CDR3, the DNA is TGTGCCAGCAGCCCAGAGTCCCGGGACACCTCCGAGCAGTACTTC. V gene TRBV9 combines with J gene TRBJ2-7, with a weak D call TRBD1 (6 bases). The germline CDR1 and CDR2 sequences are SGDLS and YYNGEE. The V and J ends lost 4 bases and 6 bases respectively, with 20 bases between them. There are 15 residues in the CDR3.

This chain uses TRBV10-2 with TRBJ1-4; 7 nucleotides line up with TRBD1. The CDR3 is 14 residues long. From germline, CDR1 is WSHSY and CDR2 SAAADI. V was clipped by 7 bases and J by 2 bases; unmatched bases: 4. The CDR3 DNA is TGCGCCAGCACCCAGGGACAGACTAATGAAAAACTGTTTTTT. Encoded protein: CASTQGQTNEKLFF.

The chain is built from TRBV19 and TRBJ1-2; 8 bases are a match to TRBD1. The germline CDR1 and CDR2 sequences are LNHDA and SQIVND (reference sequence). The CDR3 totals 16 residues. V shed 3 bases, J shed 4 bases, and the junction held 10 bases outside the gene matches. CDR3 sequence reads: CASSIQGRGHAYGYTF. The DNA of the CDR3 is TGTGCCAGTAGTATTCAGGGCAGGGGGCACGCCTATGGCTACACCTTC. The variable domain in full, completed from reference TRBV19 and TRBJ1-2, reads DGGITQSPKYLFRKEGQNVTLSCEQNLNHDAMYWYRQDPGQGLRLIYYSQIVNDFQKGDIAEGYSVSREKKESFPLTVTSAQKNPTAFYLCASSIQGRGHAYGYTFGSGTRLTVV.

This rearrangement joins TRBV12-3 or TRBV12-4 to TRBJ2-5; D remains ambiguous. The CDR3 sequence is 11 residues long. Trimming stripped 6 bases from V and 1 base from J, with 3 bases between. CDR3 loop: CASSSQETQYF. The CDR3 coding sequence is TGTGCCAGCAGCAGCCAAGAGACCCAGTACTTC.

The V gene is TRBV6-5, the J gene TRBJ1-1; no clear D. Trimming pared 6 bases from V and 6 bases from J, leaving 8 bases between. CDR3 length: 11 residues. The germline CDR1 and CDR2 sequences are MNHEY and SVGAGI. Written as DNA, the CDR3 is TGTGCCAGCAGGAAAGCTCCTGAAGCTTTCTTT. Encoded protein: CASRKAPEAFF.

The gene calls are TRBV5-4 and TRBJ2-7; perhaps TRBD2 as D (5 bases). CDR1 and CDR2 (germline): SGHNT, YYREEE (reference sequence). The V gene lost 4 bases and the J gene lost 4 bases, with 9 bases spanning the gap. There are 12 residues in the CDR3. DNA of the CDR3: TGTGCCAGCAGCCGTCCGGGGTACGAGCAGTACTTC. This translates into CASSRPGYEQYF.

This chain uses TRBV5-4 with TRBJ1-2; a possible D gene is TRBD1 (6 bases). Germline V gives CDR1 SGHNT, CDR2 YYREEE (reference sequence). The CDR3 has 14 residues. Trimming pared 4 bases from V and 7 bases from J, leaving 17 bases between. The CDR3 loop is CASSQGGGPGGYTF. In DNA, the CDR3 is TGTGCCAGCAGCCAAGGGGGGGGCCCGGGTGGCTACACCTTC.

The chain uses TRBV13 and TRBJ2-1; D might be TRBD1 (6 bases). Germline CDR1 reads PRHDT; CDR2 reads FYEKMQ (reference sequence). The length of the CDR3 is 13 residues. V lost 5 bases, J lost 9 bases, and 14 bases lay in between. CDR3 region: CASSHGQSTEQFF. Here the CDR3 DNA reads TGTGCCAGCAGCCACGGACAGTCGACTGAGCAGTTCTTC.

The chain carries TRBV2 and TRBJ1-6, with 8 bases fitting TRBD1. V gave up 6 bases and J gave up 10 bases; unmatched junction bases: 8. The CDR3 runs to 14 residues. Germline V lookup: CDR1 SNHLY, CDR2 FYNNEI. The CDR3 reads CASSPRTGRSPLHF. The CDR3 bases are TGTGCCAGCAGCCCACGGACAGGGAGGTCACCCCTCCACTTT.